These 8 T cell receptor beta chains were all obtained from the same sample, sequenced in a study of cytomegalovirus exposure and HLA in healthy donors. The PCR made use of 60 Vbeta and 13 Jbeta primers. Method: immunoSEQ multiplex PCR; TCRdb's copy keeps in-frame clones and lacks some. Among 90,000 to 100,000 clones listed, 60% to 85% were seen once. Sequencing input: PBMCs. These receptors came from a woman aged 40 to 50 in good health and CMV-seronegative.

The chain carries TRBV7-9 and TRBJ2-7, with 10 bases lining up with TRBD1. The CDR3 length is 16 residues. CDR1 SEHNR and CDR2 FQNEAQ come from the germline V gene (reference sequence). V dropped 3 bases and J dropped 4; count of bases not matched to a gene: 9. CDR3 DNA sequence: TGTGCCAGCAGCTTTTGGGACAGGGGTAATATTTACGAGCAGTACTTC. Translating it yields CASSFWDRGNIYEQYF.

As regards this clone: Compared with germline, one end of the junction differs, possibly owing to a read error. The CDR3 here is CASSLDRKAYGYTF. DNA for the CDR3: TGTGCCAGCAGTTTGGACAGGAAGGCTTATGGCTACACCTTC. The V and J genes are TRBV5-4 and TRBJ1-2; TRBD1 matches at 7 bases. Germline lookup yields CDR1 SGHNT and CDR2 YYREEE (reference sequence). There are 14 residues in the CDR3.

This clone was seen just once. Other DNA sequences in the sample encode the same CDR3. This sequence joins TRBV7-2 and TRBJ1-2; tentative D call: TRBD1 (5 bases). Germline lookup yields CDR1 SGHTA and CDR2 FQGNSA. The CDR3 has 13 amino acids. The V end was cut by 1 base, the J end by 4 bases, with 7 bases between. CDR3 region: CASSLGQGYGYTF. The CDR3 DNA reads TGTGCCAGCAGCTTAGGGCAGGGCTATGGCTACACCTTC.

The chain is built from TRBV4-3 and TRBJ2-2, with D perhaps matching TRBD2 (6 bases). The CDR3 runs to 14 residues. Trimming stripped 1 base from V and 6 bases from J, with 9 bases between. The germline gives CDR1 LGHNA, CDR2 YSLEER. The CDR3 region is CASSQVTGAGELFF. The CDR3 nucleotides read TGCGCCAGCAGCCAAGTTACGGGGGCCGGGGAGCTGTTTTTT.

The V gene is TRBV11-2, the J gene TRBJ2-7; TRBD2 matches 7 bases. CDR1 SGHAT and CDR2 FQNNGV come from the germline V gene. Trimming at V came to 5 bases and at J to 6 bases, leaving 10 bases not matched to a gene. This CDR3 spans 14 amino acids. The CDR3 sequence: CASSQSFLAAEQYF. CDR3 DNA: TGTGCCAGCAGCCAGTCCTTCCTAGCGGCCGAGCAGTACTTC. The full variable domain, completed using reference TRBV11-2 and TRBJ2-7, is EAGVAQSPRYKIIEKRQSVAFWCNPISGHATLYWYQQILGQGPKLLIQFQNNGVVDDSQLPKDRFSAERLKGVDSTLKIQPAKLEDSAVYLCASSQSFLAAEQYFGPGTRLTVT.

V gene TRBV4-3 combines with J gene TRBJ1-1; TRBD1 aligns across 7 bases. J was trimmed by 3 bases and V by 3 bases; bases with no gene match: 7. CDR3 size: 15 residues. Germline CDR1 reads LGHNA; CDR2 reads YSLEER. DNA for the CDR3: TGCGCCAGCAGCCAGCAGACAGGGTTGGACACTGAAGCTTTCTTT. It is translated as CASSQQTGLDTEAFF.

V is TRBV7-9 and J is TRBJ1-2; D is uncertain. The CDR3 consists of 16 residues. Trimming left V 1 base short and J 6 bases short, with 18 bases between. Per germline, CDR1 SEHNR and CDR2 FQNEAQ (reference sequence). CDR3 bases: TGTGCCAGCAGCTTAGGTGGATCGCTACCCCAGGATGGCTACACCTTC. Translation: CASSLGGSLPQDGYTF. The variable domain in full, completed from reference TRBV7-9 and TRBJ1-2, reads DTGVSQNPRHKITKRGQNVTFRCDPISEHNRLYWYRQTLGQGPEFLTYFQNEAQLEKSRLLSDRFSAERPKGSFSTLEIQRTEQGDSAMYLCASSLGGSLPQDGYTFGSGTRLTVV.

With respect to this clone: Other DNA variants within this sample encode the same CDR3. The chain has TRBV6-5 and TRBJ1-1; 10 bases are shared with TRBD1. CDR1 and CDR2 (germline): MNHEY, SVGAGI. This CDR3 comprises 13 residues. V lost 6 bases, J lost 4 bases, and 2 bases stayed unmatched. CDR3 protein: CASRGTGVTEAFF. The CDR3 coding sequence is TGTGCCAGCAGAGGGACAGGGGTCACTGAAGCTTTCTTT.